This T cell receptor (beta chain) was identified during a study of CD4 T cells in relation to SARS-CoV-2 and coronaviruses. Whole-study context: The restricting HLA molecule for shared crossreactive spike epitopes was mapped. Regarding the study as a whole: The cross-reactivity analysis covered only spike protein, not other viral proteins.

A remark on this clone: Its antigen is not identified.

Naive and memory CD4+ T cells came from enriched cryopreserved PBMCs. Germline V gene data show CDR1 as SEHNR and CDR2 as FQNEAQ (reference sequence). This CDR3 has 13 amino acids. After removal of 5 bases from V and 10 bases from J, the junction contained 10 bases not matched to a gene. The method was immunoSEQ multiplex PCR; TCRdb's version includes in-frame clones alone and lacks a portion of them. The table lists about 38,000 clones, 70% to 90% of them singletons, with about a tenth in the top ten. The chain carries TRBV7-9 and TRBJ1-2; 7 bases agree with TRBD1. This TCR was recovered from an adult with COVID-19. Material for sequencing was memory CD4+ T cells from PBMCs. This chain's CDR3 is CASSQGLGGYYTF. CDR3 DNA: TGTGCCAGCAGCCAGGGGTTAGGGGGCTACTACACCTTC.